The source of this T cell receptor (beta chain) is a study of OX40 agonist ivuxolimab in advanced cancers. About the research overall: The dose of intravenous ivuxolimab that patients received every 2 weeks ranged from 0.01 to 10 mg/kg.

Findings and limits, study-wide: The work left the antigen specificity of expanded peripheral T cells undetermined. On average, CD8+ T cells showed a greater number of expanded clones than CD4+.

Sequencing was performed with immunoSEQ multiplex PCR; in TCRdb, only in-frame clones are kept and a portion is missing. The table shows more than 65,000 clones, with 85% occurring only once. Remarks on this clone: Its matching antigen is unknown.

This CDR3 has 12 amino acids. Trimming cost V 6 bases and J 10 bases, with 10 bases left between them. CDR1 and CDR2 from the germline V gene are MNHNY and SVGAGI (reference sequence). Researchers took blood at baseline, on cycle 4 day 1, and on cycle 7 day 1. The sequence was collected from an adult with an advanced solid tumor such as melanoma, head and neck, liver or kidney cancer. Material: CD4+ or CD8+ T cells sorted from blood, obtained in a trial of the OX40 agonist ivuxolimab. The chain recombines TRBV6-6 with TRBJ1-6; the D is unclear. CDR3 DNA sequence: TGTGCCAGCAGGTCCGTCGGATCACCCCTCCACTTT. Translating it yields CASRSVGSPLHF.